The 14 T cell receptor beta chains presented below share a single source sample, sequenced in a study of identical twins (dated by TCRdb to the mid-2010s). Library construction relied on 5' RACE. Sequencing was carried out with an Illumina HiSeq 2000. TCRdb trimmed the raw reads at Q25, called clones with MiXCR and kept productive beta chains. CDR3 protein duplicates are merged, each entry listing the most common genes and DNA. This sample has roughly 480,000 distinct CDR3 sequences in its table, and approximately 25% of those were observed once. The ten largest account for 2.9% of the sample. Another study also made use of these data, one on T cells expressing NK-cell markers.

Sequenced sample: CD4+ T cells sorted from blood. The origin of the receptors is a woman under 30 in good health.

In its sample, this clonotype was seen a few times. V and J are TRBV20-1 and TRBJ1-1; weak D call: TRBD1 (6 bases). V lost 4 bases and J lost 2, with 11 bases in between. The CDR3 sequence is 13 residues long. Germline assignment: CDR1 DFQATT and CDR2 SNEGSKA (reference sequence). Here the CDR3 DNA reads TGCAGTGCTATTAAGGACAGCAACACTGAAGCTTTCTTT. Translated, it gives CSAIKDSNTEAFF.

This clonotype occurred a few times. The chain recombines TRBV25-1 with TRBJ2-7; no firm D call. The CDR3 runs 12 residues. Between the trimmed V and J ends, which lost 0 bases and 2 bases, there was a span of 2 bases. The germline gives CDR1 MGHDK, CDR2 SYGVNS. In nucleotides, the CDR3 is TGTGCCAGCAGTGAATATGCCTACGAGCAGTACTTC. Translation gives CASSEYAYEQYF.

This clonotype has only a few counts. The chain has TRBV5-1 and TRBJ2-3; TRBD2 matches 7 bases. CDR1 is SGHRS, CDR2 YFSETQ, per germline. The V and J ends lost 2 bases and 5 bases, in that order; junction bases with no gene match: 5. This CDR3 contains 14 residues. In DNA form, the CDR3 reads TGCGCCAGCAGCTTAGCGGGAAGGTTAGATACGCAGTATTTT. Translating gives CASSLAGRLDTQYF.

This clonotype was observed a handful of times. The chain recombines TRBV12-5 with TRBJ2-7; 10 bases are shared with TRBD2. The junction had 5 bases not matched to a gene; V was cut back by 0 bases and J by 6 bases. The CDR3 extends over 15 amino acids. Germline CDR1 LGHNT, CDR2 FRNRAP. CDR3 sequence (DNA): TGTGCTAGTGGTTTGGTTGTAGCGGGAGGTTCCGAGCAGTACTTC. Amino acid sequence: CASGLVVAGGSEQYF.

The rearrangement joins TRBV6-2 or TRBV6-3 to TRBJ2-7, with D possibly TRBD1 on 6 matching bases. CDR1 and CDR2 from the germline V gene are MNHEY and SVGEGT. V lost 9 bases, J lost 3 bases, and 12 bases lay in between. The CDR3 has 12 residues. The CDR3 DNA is TGTGCCAGTCAGGGGATCAGCTACGAGCAGTACTTC. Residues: CASQGISYEQYF.

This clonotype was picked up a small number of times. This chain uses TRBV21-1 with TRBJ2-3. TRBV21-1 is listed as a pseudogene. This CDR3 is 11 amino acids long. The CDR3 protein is CASKQADTQYF. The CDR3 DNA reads TGTGCCAGCAAGCAGGCAGATACGCAGTATTTT.

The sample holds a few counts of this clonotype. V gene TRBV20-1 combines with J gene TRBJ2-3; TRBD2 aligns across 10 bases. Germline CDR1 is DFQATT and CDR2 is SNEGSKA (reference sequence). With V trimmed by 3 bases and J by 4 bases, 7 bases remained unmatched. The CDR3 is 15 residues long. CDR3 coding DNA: TGCAGTGCTAGTCTAGCGGGAGACGCTGCAGATACGCAGTATTTT. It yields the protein CSASLAGDAADTQYF.

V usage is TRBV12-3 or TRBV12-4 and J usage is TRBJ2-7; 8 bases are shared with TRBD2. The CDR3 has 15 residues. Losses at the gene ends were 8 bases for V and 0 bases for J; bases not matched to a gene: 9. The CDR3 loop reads CASGPSGPLSYEQYF. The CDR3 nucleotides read TGTGCCAGCGGCCCTAGCGGGCCCCTCTCCTACGAGCAGTACTTC.

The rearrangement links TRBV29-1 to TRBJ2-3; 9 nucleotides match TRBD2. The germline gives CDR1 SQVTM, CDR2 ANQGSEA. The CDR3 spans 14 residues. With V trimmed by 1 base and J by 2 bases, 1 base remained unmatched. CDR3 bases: TGCAGCGTTGAAGTAGCGGGAGACACAGATACGCAGTATTTT. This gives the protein CSVEVAGDTDTQYF.

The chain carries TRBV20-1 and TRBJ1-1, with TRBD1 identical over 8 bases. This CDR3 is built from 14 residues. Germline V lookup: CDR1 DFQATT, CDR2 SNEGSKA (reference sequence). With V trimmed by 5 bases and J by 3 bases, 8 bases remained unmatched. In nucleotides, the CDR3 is TGCAGTGCTGGGAGGACAGGGTTGGACACTGAAGCTTTCTTT. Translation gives CSAGRTGLDTEAFF.

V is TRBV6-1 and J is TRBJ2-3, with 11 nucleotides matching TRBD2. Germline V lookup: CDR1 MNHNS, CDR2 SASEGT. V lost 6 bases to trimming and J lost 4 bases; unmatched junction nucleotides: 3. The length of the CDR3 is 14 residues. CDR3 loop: CASSTSGGADTQYF. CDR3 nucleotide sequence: TGTGCCAGCAGCACTAGCGGGGGCGCAGATACGCAGTATTTT.

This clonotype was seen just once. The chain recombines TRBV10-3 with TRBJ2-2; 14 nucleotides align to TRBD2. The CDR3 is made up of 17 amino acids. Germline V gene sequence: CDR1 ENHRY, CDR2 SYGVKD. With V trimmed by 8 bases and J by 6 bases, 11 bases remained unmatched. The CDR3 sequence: CAIGVERGLAGAGELFF. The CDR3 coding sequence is TGTGCCATCGGGGTAGAAAGGGGACTAGCGGGAGCCGGGGAGCTGTTTTTT.

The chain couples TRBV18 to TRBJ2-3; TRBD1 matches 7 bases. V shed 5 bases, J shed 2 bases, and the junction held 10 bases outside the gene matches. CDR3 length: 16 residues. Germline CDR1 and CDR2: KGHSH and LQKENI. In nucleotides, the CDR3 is TGTGCCAGCTCAACAACAGGGGCTTCTAACACAGATACGCAGTATTTT. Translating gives CASSTTGASNTDTQYF.

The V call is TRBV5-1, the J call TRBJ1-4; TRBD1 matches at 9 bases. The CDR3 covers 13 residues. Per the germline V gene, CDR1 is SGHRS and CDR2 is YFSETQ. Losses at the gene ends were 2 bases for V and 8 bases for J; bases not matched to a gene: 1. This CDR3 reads CASSFGTGEKLFF. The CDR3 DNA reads TGCGCCAGCAGCTTCGGGACAGGGGAAAAACTGTTTTTT.